Listed below are T cell receptor beta chains from one sample, sequenced in a study of blood T cell repertoires in COVID-19. Sequencing was performed with immunoSEQ multiplex PCR; in TCRdb, only in-frame clones are kept and a portion is missing. The sample shows roughly 99,000 clones, approximately 89% of them seen only once. Sequences were obtained from peripheral blood. These receptors originate from a man aged 45-60 years with active or convalescent COVID-19. Each CDR3 is given with its conserved first and last residue. Each record gives: D gene, V gene, clone size, J gene, CDR3 DNA, CDR3 protein. D genes are given only for firm matches. Clone size appears in some rows only: once, few, many, or a class for an expanded clone.

d_gene: TRBD1; v_gene: TRBV2; abundance: once; j_gene: TRBJ1-1; CDR3nt: TGTGCCAGCAGCCAGGCACAGGGGGGAATCACTGAAGCTTTCTTT; CDR3aa: CASSQAQGGITEAFF
d_gene: .; v_gene: TRBV27; abundance: .; j_gene: TRBJ2-1; CDR3nt: TGTGCCAGCACCCCCAAGCACCCCTCCTACAATGAGCAGTTCTTC; CDR3aa: CASTPKHPSYNEQFF
d_gene: .; v_gene: TRBV11-2; abundance: .; j_gene: TRBJ2-7; CDR3nt: TGTGCCAGCAGCTTCGGACACACCTACGAGCAGTACTTC; CDR3aa: CASSFGHTYEQYF
d_gene: TRBD2; v_gene: TRBV5-8; abundance: .; j_gene: TRBJ2-5; CDR3nt: TGTGCCAGCAGCTTGGGGGCTAGCGGGAGCCAAGAGACCCAGTACTTC; CDR3aa: CASSLGASGSQETQYF
d_gene: .; v_gene: TRBV19; abundance: .; j_gene: TRBJ2-4; CDR3nt: TGTGCCACCCCCAGGGGGGTACTAGCCAAAAACATTCAGTACTTC; CDR3aa: CATPRGVLAKNIQYF
d_gene: TRBD2; v_gene: TRBV6-5; abundance: once; j_gene: TRBJ2-3; CDR3nt: TGTGCCAGCAGTTCACTGACTAGCGGGAGGACAGATACGCAGTATTTT; CDR3aa: CASSSLTSGRTDTQYF
d_gene: TRBD2; v_gene: TRBV9; abundance: .; j_gene: TRBJ2-1; CDR3nt: TGTGCCAGCAGCGTAGCAGGCCAGCGGGAGGAACCTGAGCAGTTCTTC; CDR3aa: CASSVAGQREEPEQFF
d_gene: .; v_gene: TRBV2; abundance: .; j_gene: TRBJ2-1; CDR3nt: TGTGCCAGCAGTGAGGTGGGGTCGGGGGCCTACAATGAGCAGTTCTTC; CDR3aa: CASSEVGSGAYNEQFF
d_gene: TRBD1; v_gene: TRBV6-2/TRBV6-3; abundance: .; j_gene: TRBJ2-1; CDR3nt: TGTGCCAGCAGTCTAAGCCCAGGGGGCGGTTTGAACGAGCAGTTCTTC; CDR3aa: CASSLSPGGGLNEQFF
d_gene: TRBD1; v_gene: TRBV9; abundance: few; j_gene: TRBJ2-7; CDR3nt: TGTGCCAGCAGCGTAGAATCAGGGGGCTTCTACGAGCAGTACTTC; CDR3aa: CASSVESGGFYEQYF
d_gene: .; v_gene: TRBV6-5; abundance: once; j_gene: TRBJ2-1; CDR3nt: TGTGCCAGCACCAACTACAATGAGCAGTTCTTC; CDR3aa: CASTNYNEQFF
d_gene: .; v_gene: TRBV7-6; abundance: .; j_gene: TRBJ1-3; CDR3nt: TGTGCCAGCAGCCTTTCCTTCTCTGGAAACACCATATATTTT; CDR3aa: CASSLSFSGNTIYF
d_gene: .; v_gene: TRBV12-3/TRBV12-4; abundance: .; j_gene: TRBJ1-1; CDR3nt: TGTGCCAGCACCCCGGCTTTCTTT; CDR3aa: CASTPAFF
d_gene: TRBD2; v_gene: TRBV4-1; abundance: once; j_gene: TRBJ2-7; CDR3nt: TGCGCCAGCAGCCAAGGGACTAGCTACGAGCAGTACTTC; CDR3aa: CASSQGTSYEQYF
d_gene: .; v_gene: TRBV6-5; abundance: .; j_gene: TRBJ1-5; CDR3nt: TGTGCCAGCAGGTATTTGAGCAATCAGCCCCAGCATTTT; CDR3aa: CASRYLSNQPQHF
d_gene: TRBD1; v_gene: TRBV11-2; abundance: .; j_gene: TRBJ1-4; CDR3nt: TGTGCCAGCAGCTCACAGGGGTTACAGGAAAAACTGTTTTTT; CDR3aa: CASSSQGLQEKLFF
d_gene: .; v_gene: TRBV9; abundance: .; j_gene: TRBJ2-7; CDR3nt: TGTGCCAGCAGTGACGGAGCCTACGAGCAGTACTTC; CDR3aa: CASSDGAYEQYF
d_gene: TRBD1; v_gene: TRBV18; abundance: .; j_gene: TRBJ1-1; CDR3nt: TGTGCCAGCGCCCAGTCCCCCGGGACAGTGAACACTGAAGCTTTCTTT; CDR3aa: CASAQSPGTVNTEAFF
d_gene: TRBD1; v_gene: TRBV2; abundance: once; j_gene: TRBJ2-5; CDR3nt: TGTGCCAGCAGTACGGACAGGTTCCAAGAGACCCAGTACTTC; CDR3aa: CASSTDRFQETQYF
d_gene: .; v_gene: TRBV6-2/TRBV6-3; abundance: .; j_gene: TRBJ1-4; CDR3nt: TGTGCCAGCAGTTATACCAGTTCAACTAATGAAAAACTGTTTTTT; CDR3aa: CASSYTSSTNEKLFF
d_gene: .; v_gene: TRBV6-1; abundance: few; j_gene: TRBJ1-6; CDR3nt: TGTGCCAGCAGTGAGTCGCAGGGCGAATCACCCCTCCACTTT; CDR3aa: CASSESQGESPLHF
d_gene: .; v_gene: TRBV9; abundance: .; j_gene: TRBJ2-2; CDR3nt: TGTGCCAGCAGCACACGAGTCCCTGGCAGCGACACCGGGGAGCTGTTTTTT; CDR3aa: CASSTRVPGSDTGELFF
d_gene: TRBD1; v_gene: TRBV4-2; abundance: .; j_gene: TRBJ1-1; CDR3nt: TGTGCCAGCAGCCAATCGACAGGGGAAACTGAAGCTTTCTTT; CDR3aa: CASSQSTGETEAFF
d_gene: .; v_gene: TRBV30; abundance: once; j_gene: TRBJ1-6; CDR3nt: TGTGCCTGGCGCCGGGAGATGAATAATTCACCCCTCCACTTT; CDR3aa: CAWRREMNNSPLHF
d_gene: TRBD2; v_gene: TRBV18; abundance: few; j_gene: TRBJ2-3; CDR3nt: TGTGCCAGCTCGTGGACTAGTCAAAGCACAGATACGCAGTATTTT; CDR3aa: CASSWTSQSTDTQYF
d_gene: .; v_gene: TRBV9; abundance: few; j_gene: TRBJ2-1; CDR3nt: TGTGCCAGCAGCGGGGGCAGGAATGAGCAGTTCTTC; CDR3aa: CASSGGRNEQFF